The clone carrying this T cell receptor (beta chain) was counted ten times or more. Antigen specificity is unknown. The data stem from a study of T cells in Graves' hyperthyroidism and ophthalmopathy. Study findings and constraints: Among thyroid clonotypes expanded above 0.001, most also appeared in blood. Researchers report that a 13 V-J model separated ophthalmopathy from stable hyperthyroidism.

Trimming left V 5 bases short and J 4 bases short, with 18 bases between. Germline loops: CDR1 SNHLY, CDR2 FYNNEI. This CDR3 has 16 amino acids. From RNA transcripts, TCR beta CDR3 regions were amplified. The TCR CDR3 was amplified in a first-round RT-PCR using the HTBI primer set. Each CDR3 protein gets one entry after TCRdb re-called the multiplex PCR reads with MiXCR. The sample consists of roughly 500,000 distinct CDR3 sequences, roughly 45% of them appearing once. The TCR sequence derives from an adult woman with Graves' disease, either hyperthyroidism or ophthalmopathy (not recorded which). This chain connects TRBV2 to TRBJ1-3, with unresolved D. Sequenced input: peripheral blood or thyroid tissue (not recorded which). This CDR3 reads CASSIGQSRWGNTIYF. The CDR3 coding sequence is TGTGCCAGCAGTATTGGCCAGAGCCGGTGGGGAAACACCATATATTTT. Looking up the rest from reference TRBV2 and TRBJ1-3 gives the full variable domain: EPEVTQTPSHQVTQMGQEVILRCVPISNHLYFYWYRQILGQKVEFLVSFYNNEISEKSEIFDDQFSVERPDGSNFTLKIRSTKLEDSAMYFCASSIGQSRWGNTIYFGEGSWLTVV.